The 27 T cell receptor beta chains presented below share a single source sample, sequenced in a study of T cells in localized non-small cell lung cancer. Produced via immunoSEQ multiplex PCR; TCRdb's table is partial and in-frame only. The sample shows roughly 48,000 clones, approximately 80% of them seen only once. The specimen comprised peripheral blood, sampled before any cancer treatment. The receptors were sampled from a man aged 40 to 69 with stage I squamous cell lung carcinoma.

The DNA for the CDR3 is TGTGCCAGCAGCTTTTCAGGGTCCGGGGAGCTGTTTTTT. Protein: CASSFSGSGELFF. This rearrangement joins TRBV7-3 to TRBJ2-2, with D maybe TRBD1 (5 bases). The CDR3 is made up of 13 amino acids. The germline V and J ends were trimmed by 3 bases and 6 bases, with 8 bases remaining between them. Germline loops: CDR1 SGHTA, CDR2 FQGTGA.

The genes are TRBV28 and TRBJ2-4, with a possible D match to TRBD1 (5 bases). CDR3 length: 12 amino acids. V was shortened by 6 bases and J by 7 bases, with 10 bases between the two germline ends. The germline CDR1 and CDR2 sequences are MDHEN and SYDVKM. The DNA for the CDR3 is TGTGCCAGCAGGTCCCCAGGGAACATTCAGTACTTC. Amino acid sequence: CASRSPGNIQYF. Variable domain in full (rest from reference TRBV28 and TRBJ2-4): DVKVTQSSRYLVKRTGEKVFLECVQDMDHENMFWYRQDPGLGLRLIYFSYDVKMKEKGDIPEGYSVSREKKERFSLILESASTNQTSMYLCASRSPGNIQYFGAGTRLSVL.

V is TRBV7-2 and J is TRBJ2-7; D gene uncertain. Per germline, CDR1 SGHTA and CDR2 FQGNSA. V was clipped by 4 bases and J by 2 bases, with 6 bases between them. This CDR3 has 12 amino acids. CDR3 coding DNA: TGTGCCAGCAGCTCTACAACCTACGAGCAGTACTTC. Its protein is CASSSTTYEQYF.

The chain employs TRBV19 and TRBJ2-1; D may match TRBD1 or TRBD2 (5 bases each). V lost 5 bases, J lost 0 bases, and 11 bases lay in between. CDR1 LNHDA and CDR2 SQIVND come from the germline V gene (reference sequence). The CDR3 loop spans 15 amino acids. CDR3 sequence: CASSGTVSSYNEQFF. The DNA for the CDR3 is TGTGCCAGTAGTGGGACGGTAAGCTCCTACAATGAGCAGTTCTTC.

The gene calls are TRBV5-1 and TRBJ2-2, with D unresolved. This CDR3 region has 13 residues. The V gene's germline CDR1 is SGHRS and CDR2 YFSETQ. The germline V and J ends were trimmed by 4 bases and 9 bases, with 13 bases remaining between them. For the CDR3, the DNA is TGCGCCAGCAGCCATCCAGCCGTACGGGAGCTGTTTTTT. Translation gives CASSHPAVRELFF. Based on the CDR3 plus reference TRBV5-1 and TRBJ2-2, the full variable domain is KAGVTQTPRYLIKTRGQQVTLSCSPISGHRSVSWYQQTPGQGLQFLFEYFSETQRNKGNFPGRFSGRQFSNSRSEMNVSTLELGDSALYLCASSHPAVRELFFGEGSRLTVL.

The CDR3 nucleotides are TGTGCCAGCAGGAACCCGGGACAGACCTACGAGCAGTACTTC. It is translated as CASRNPGQTYEQYF. This chain joins TRBV2 and TRBJ2-7; 7 bases align to TRBD1. This CDR3 spans 14 amino acids. The ends lost 6 bases at V and 2 bases at J; junction bases unmatched: 7. CDR1 is SNHLY and CDR2 is FYNNEI in the germline V gene.

This rearrangement joins TRBV30 to TRBJ1-4; no firm D call. Germline CDR1 GTSNPN, CDR2 SVGIG (reference sequence). The V gene lost 3 bases and the J gene lost 7 bases, with 15 bases spanning the gap. The CDR3 is 14 residues long. The CDR3 here is CAWSDGTGSEKLFF. CDR3 DNA: TGTGCCTGGAGCGACGGCACCGGGAGTGAAAAACTGTTTTTT.

The V and J genes are TRBV19 and TRBJ2-1, with a tentative D call TRBD1 (6 bases). V was shortened by 4 bases and J by 8 bases, with 12 bases between the two germline ends. The CDR3 runs 13 residues. The germline CDR1 and CDR2 sequences are LNHDA and SQIVND (reference sequence). CDR3: CASSRKGVHEQFF. CDR3 in DNA: TGTGCCAGTAGTAGAAAGGGGGTGCATGAGCAGTTCTTC.

This rearrangement joins TRBV6-5 to TRBJ2-1, with D possibly TRBD2 on 7 matching bases. V was clipped by 5 bases and J by 5 bases, with 13 bases between them. CDR3 length: 14 amino acids. From germline, CDR1 is MNHEY and CDR2 SVGAGI. In DNA form, the CDR3 reads TGTGCCAGCAGTCACGGGGGGCAACACAATGAGCAGTTCTTC. It codes for CASSHGGQHNEQFF.

This clone was detected only once. The chain combines TRBV7-9 with TRBJ2-5, with D tentatively TRBD2 (5 bases). The CDR3 is 16 residues long. The germline gives CDR1 SEHNR, CDR2 FQNEAQ (reference sequence). Trimming left V 1 base short and J 3 bases short, with 15 bases between. DNA for the CDR3: TGTGCCAGCAGCTTAGTGCGCAGGATCGGGGAAGAGACCCAGTACTTC. It translates to CASSLVRRIGEETQYF.

The CDR3 here is CASSLEPASANEQFF. The CDR3 DNA is TGTGCCAGCAGCTTAGAACCCGCTAGCGCCAATGAGCAGTTCTTC. V and J are TRBV7-2 and TRBJ2-1; possibly TRBD2 for D (6 bases). CDR3 length: 15 residues. CDR1 is SGHTA, CDR2 FQGNSA, per germline. The germline V and J ends were trimmed by 1 base and 6 bases, with 13 bases remaining between them. The full variable domain, rest sourced from reference TRBV7-2 and TRBJ2-1, is GAGVSQSPSNKVTEKGKDVELRCDPISGHTALYWYRQSLGQGLEFLIYFQGNSAPDKSGLPSDRFSAERTGGSVSTLTIQRTQQEDSAVYLCASSLEPASANEQFFGPGTRLTVL.

The chain joins TRBV5-1 to TRBJ2-6; 10 bases match TRBD1. The V gene's germline CDR1 is SGHRS and CDR2 YFSETQ. Unmatched junction bases numbered 3, after V lost 6 bases and J lost 0 bases. The CDR3 extends over 16 amino acids. CDR3 sequence: CASTGTGVSGANVLTF. CDR3 sequence (DNA): TGCGCCAGCACCGGGACAGGGGTCTCTGGGGCCAACGTCCTGACTTTC.

The chain joins TRBV18 to TRBJ1-5; TRBD1 might be the D (5 bases). V lost 3 bases, J lost 5 bases, and 8 bases lay in between. The CDR3 loop spans 13 amino acids. The germline CDR1 and CDR2 sequences are KGHSH and LQKENI. The CDR3 coding sequence is TGTGCCAGCTCACCTGGGGGTGATCAGCCCCAGCATTTT. Translation: CASSPGGDQPQHF.

This clone was seen only once. This chain's CDR3 is CASSSGRMNTEAFF. CDR3 DNA sequence: TGTGCCAGCAGTTCCGGACGTATGAACACTGAAGCTTTCTTT. This chain uses TRBV5-6 with TRBJ1-1, with D unclear. Trimming stripped 5 bases from V and 0 bases from J, with 11 bases between. This CDR3 comprises 14 residues. CDR1 is SGHDT, CDR2 YYEEEE, per germline.

V gene TRBV7-9 combines with J gene TRBJ1-5, with D tentatively TRBD1 (5 bases). Per the germline V gene, CDR1 is SEHNR and CDR2 is FQNEAQ (reference sequence). V gave up 8 bases and J gave up 4 bases, with 15 bases separating them. The CDR3 is made up of 14 amino acids. Here the CDR3 reads CASGLGGSNQPQHF. In DNA, the CDR3 is TGTGCCAGCGGGCTCGGGGGGTCAAATCAGCCCCAGCATTTT.

J is TRBJ2-7 and V is TRBV6-5; TRBD1 or TRBD2 may be the D gene (5 bases each). Germline values: CDR1 MNHEY, CDR2 SVGAGI. The CDR3 length is 15 residues. Trimming removed 0 bases at V and 1 base at J, with 10 bases between. The CDR3 region is CASSYSGTASYEQYF. CDR3 DNA: TGTGCCAGCAGTTACTCCGGGACGGCTTCCTACGAGCAGTACTTC.

The chain is built from TRBV7-3 and TRBJ2-2; tentatively, D is TRBD1 (5 bases). The length of the CDR3 is 17 residues. CDR1 is SGHTA, CDR2 FQGTGA, per germline. V dropped 5 bases and J dropped 4 bases, with 20 bases sitting between them. The CDR3 region is CASSPSPSGLGTGELFF. DNA of the CDR3: TGTGCCAGCAGCCCATCACCTTCAGGGCTGGGCACCGGGGAGCTGTTTTTT.

The chain uses TRBV7-9 and TRBJ1-1, with D perhaps matching TRBD1 (5 bases). V lost 4 bases, J lost 5 bases, and 17 bases lay in between. From germline, CDR1 is SEHNR and CDR2 FQNEAQ (reference sequence). The CDR3 has 15 amino acids. CDR3 loop: CASSSSRVSRTEAFF. CDR3 sequence (DNA): TGTGCCAGCAGCTCCTCCAGGGTTTCTCGAACTGAAGCTTTCTTT. Variable domain in full (rest from reference TRBV7-9 and TRBJ1-1): DTGVSQNPRHKITKRGQNVTFRCDPISEHNRLYWYRQTLGQGPEFLTYFQNEAQLEKSRLLSDRFSAERPKGSFSTLEIQRTEQGDSAMYLCASSSSRVSRTEAFFGQGTRLTVV.

Remarks on this clone: Different DNA sequences within this sample yield the same CDR3. The chain carries TRBV11-2 and TRBJ1-2; TRBD1 matches at 7 bases. The germline V gene has CDR1 SGHAT and CDR2 FQNNGV. Trimming at V came to 5 bases and at J to 3 bases, leaving 3 bases not matched to a gene. The CDR3 covers 13 residues. The CDR3 DNA sequence: TGTGCCAGCAGCCCTGGACAGGACTATGGCTACACCTTC. Its translation: CASSPGQDYGYTF.

The rearrangement links TRBV19 to TRBJ1-1, with 7 bases aligning to TRBD1. V shed 6 bases and J 5 bases; nucleotides not matched to a gene: 6. Germline V gene lookup returns CDR1 LNHDA and CDR2 SQIVND (reference sequence). This CDR3 spans 13 amino acids. DNA of the CDR3: TGTGCCAGTAGCGCCACAGGGGTTACTGAAGCTTTCTTT. Its translation: CASSATGVTEAFF.

The V call is TRBV27, the J call TRBJ2-7, with 8 bases fitting TRBD2. The junction had 9 bases not matched to a gene; V was cut back by 4 bases and J by 1 base. The CDR3 totals 16 residues. Germline V gene lookup returns CDR1 MNHEY and CDR2 SMNVEV (reference sequence). The CDR3 sequence: CASSSTGGAGSYEQYF. The CDR3 DNA is TGTGCCAGCAGTTCAACCGGGGGGGCCGGATCCTACGAGCAGTACTTC.

This clone was seen more than once but under ten times. This chain connects TRBV29-1 to TRBJ2-5, with a tentative D call TRBD1 (6 bases). Germline CDR1 and CDR2: SQVTM and ANQGSEA. The CDR3 sequence is 13 residues long. Trimming removed 2 bases at V and 5 bases at J, with 12 bases between. In DNA form, the CDR3 reads TGCAGCGTTGAACGCAGGGGTCAGGAGACCCAGTACTTC. It codes for CSVERRGQETQYF.

This clone was counted once. V and J are TRBV6-5 and TRBJ2-3, with 12 bases aligning to TRBD2. The V gene's germline CDR1 is MNHEY and CDR2 SVGAGI. CDR3 length: 14 residues. V gave up 6 bases and J gave up 6 bases; unmatched junction bases: 4. CDR3 DNA: TGTGCCAGCAGCTTCGGGACTAGCGGGGATACGCAGTATTTT. Its translation is CASSFGTSGDTQYF.

V gene TRBV6-1 combines with J gene TRBJ2-2; 11 nucleotides agree with TRBD1. V gave up 10 bases and J gave up 6 bases; unmatched junction bases: 10. Germline V CDR1 and CDR2: MNHNS, SASEGT. The CDR3 extends over 15 amino acids. The CDR3 DNA is TGTGCCACCGAGACCGGGACAGGGGGTTCCGGGGAGCTGTTTTTT. It is translated as CATETGTGGSGELFF.

V is TRBV7-8 and J is TRBJ1-2, with a possible D match to TRBD1 (5 bases). CDR3 size: 16 residues. Trimming removed 5 bases at V and 4 bases at J, with 20 bases between. Germline V CDR1 and CDR2: SGHVS, FQNEAQ. CDR3 nucleotides: TGTGCCAGCAGCCCCCCCCGGGGGGTAGGGCCCTATGGCTACACCTTC. This codes for CASSPPRGVGPYGYTF. Using reference TRBV7-8 and TRBJ1-2 for the parts outside the CDR3, the full variable domain is GAGVSQSPRYKVAKRGQDVALRCDPISGHVSLFWYQQALGQGPEFLTYFQNEAQLDKSGLPSDRFFAERPEGSVSTLKIQRTQQEDSAVYLCASSPPRGVGPYGYTFGSGTRLTVV.

V is TRBV27 and J is TRBJ1-2; the D is unclear. The CDR3 runs 15 residues. Germline V gives CDR1 MNHEY, CDR2 SMNVEV (reference sequence). Deletions cut 4 bases from V and 2 bases from J, with 14 bases between. The CDR3 DNA sequence: TGTGCCAGCAGTTCCCGGACGGCCTTAAACTATGGCTACACCTTC. Translated: CASSSRTALNYGYTF.

The gene calls are TRBV6-1 and TRBJ1-1; no definite D call. Germline V gene data show CDR1 as MNHNS and CDR2 as SASEGT. V lost 4 bases, J lost 1 base, and 16 bases lay in between. This CDR3 region has 16 residues. CDR3 protein: CASSGGGVISNTEAFF. The DNA for the CDR3 is TGTGCCAGCAGTGGAGGCGGGGTAATATCGAACACTGAAGCTTTCTTT.